This T cell receptor (beta chain) was obtained from a study of blood T cell repertoires in COVID-19 (TCRdb year 2020). About the investigation overall: Collaborator samples came from the United States, Italy and Spain and covered acute and convalescent phases of COVID-19. The prospective study material was composed of cDNA or gDNA derived from T cells, B-cell-depleted T cells, or PBMCs. Deeply sampled blood TCRbeta repertoires from subjects exposed to, actively infected with, or recovered from COVID-19 were included in the dataset. The repertoires were released in a freely available public database intended as a resource for research on the immune response to SARS-CoV-2. Samples came from the ongoing ImmuneRACE study (first 160 participants) plus 1,254 subjects from 6 global collaborators. Sample metadata almost always included a de-identified subject ID, COVID-19 status, age in years and sex. Where available, HLA class I and class II types were obtained from metadata supplied by the sample provider rather than from assay-based typing.

The immunoSEQ Assay, a bias-controlled multiplex PCR, was used to amplify TCRbeta CDR3 regions from genomic DNA. From the authors' description of their analysis: The number of nucleated cells in each sample was estimated from the amplification of reference gene primers within the assay. Sequence reads were collapsed and filtered to measure the absolute abundance of every unique TCRbeta CDR3 rearrangement. Productive Simpson clonality was computed per sample as the square root of Simpson's diversity index over productive rearrangements. Drawn from immuneACCESS, this table holds only the in-frame rearrangements with V and J called that TCRdb kept. Clones are partly lost; checked studies trace under half to an unresolved V gene and leave the rest unexplained. V, J and clone size were drawn from that table, and D and trimming were deduced from the DNA. A total of over 110,000 clones appear in this sample, more than 65% of them only once. In total, the top ten clones hold over 10% of the sample.

Deletion took 3 bases off V and 2 bases off J, with a span of 20 bases between the germline ends. The CDR1 and CDR2 encoded by the germline V gene are KGHSH and LQKENI. Reading from cysteine to phenylalanine, the CDR3 counts 17 amino acids. Only the CDR3 region is kept as DNA, spanning 51 bases read in frame from base 1. Each collaborating institution followed its own protocols to collect whole blood in K2EDTA tubes. For TCRbeta analysis, collaborator samples were shipped as frozen whole blood, as isolated PBMCs, or as DNA extracted from either sample type. Comments on this clone: This clone's antigen is unknown. Per-nucleotide qualities are absent, and no much larger clonotype sits a single base away.

Overall study results and their limits: The amount of clinical and demographic metadata varied by source and participant and was provided uncurated.

The receptor's source is an elderly man with acute or convalescent COVID-19. Sequenced sample: peripheral blood. The rearranged segments are TRBV18 and TRBJ2-7; TRBD2 is a weak D gene call, 6 bases matching. CDR3 region: CASSPLMVGGSTYEQYF. Read as DNA, the sequence is TGTGCCAGCTCACCCCTGATGGTCGGGGGAAGTACCTACGAGCAGTACTTC.